This is a list of T cell receptor beta chains from one sample in a study of cytomegalovirus exposure and HLA in healthy donors. Measured with immunoSEQ multiplex PCR; TCRdb has only the in-frame clones, and not every one. The table includes roughly 50,000 clones, around 93% detected once. The specimen sequenced was PBMCs. Receptors were obtained from a woman between 18 and 29 years old in good health and CMV-seropositive. CDR3s include the opening cysteine and the closing phenylalanine or tryptophan. The order of the fields is V gene, J gene, clone size, D gene, CDR3 protein, CDR3 DNA. D genes are given only for firm matches. The size field is filled for only some rows; it gives once, few, many or a size class.

TRBV6-1	TRBJ1-1	-	-	CASSERGGGIMNTEAFF	TGTGCCAGCAGTGAAAGAGGGGGGGGAATCATGAACACTGAAGCTTTCTTT
TRBV6-5	TRBJ1-4	-	TRBD1	CASRDRGSTNEKLFF	TGTGCCAGCAGGGACAGGGGTTCGACTAATGAAAAACTGTTTTTT
TRBV5-5	TRBJ2-7	-	TRBD1	CASSFWTGTYEQYF	TGTGCCAGCAGCTTCTGGACAGGCACCTACGAGCAGTACTTC
TRBV9	TRBJ1-3	-	-	CASSVTGLSGNTIYF	TGTGCCAGCAGCGTCACAGGGCTCTCTGGAAACACCATATATTTT
TRBV19	TRBJ2-7	-	TRBD2	CASSNLAGRYEQYF	TGTGCCAGTAGTAACCTAGCGGGGAGGTACGAGCAGTACTTC
TRBV19	TRBJ2-7	few	-	CASSSQEGNEQYF	TGTGCCAGTTCATCACAGGAAGGAAACGAGCAGTACTTC
TRBV5-1	TRBJ1-1	-	TRBD1	CASSPTGGQGYSEAFF	TGCGCCAGCAGCCCCACCGGTGGACAGGGTTATTCTGAAGCTTTCTTT
TRBV28	TRBJ2-5	-	TRBD2	CASSLDLAGEQETQYF	TGTGCCAGCAGCCTCGATCTAGCGGGGGAGCAAGAGACCCAGTACTTC
TRBV4-3	TRBJ1-2	-	TRBD1	CASSQGQYYGYTF	TGCGCCAGCAGCCAGGGACAGTACTATGGCTACACCTTC
TRBV29-1	TRBJ2-5	-	-	CSVGLPPLGETQYF	TGCAGCGTTGGACTCCCGCCCCTGGGAGAGACCCAGTACTTC
TRBV28	TRBJ1-2	-	TRBD1	CASSSDRGYTF	TGTGCCAGCAGTTCGGACAGGGGCTACACCTTC
TRBV5-1	TRBJ2-6	-	TRBD1	CASSLGQPQSWANVLTF	TGCGCCAGCAGCCTGGGACAGCCCCAATCCTGGGCCAACGTCCTGACTTTC
TRBV4-3	TRBJ2-2	-	TRBD2	CASSQTRGGHSTGELFF	TGCGCCAGCAGCCAGACGCGGGGGGGCCATAGCACCGGGGAGCTGTTTTTT
TRBV28	TRBJ1-1	-	-	CASIVQGVEAFF	TGTGCCAGCATTGTACAGGGAGTTGAAGCTTTCTTT
TRBV6-5	TRBJ1-1	-	-	CASSRRGEAEAFF	TGTGCCAGCAGTCGCCGGGGGGAGGCTGAAGCTTTCTTT
TRBV19	TRBJ2-3	-	TRBD1	CASSIDSGGSSTDTQYF	TGTGCCAGTAGTATAGACTCAGGGGGTTCTAGCACAGATACGCAGTATTTT
TRBV4-1	TRBJ2-7	-	-	CASSQVASFSREQYF	TGCGCCAGCAGCCAAGTGGCTAGTTTTTCTCGCGAGCAGTACTTC
TRBV2	TRBJ2-3	-	TRBD2	CAGTSGGNTQYF	TGTGCCGGGACTAGCGGGGGGAACACGCAGTATTTT
TRBV10-3	TRBJ1-2	-	-	CAISNLPGQANYGYTF	TGTGCCATCAGTAACTTACCGGGACAAGCGAATTATGGCTACACCTTC
TRBV6-1	TRBJ2-3	-	-	CASSVRTARDTQYF	TGTGCCAGCAGTGTCCGGACAGCCCGAGATACGCAGTATTTT
TRBV6-5	TRBJ2-3	-	TRBD2	CASSPTSGGVDTQYF	TGTGCCAGCAGTCCGACTAGCGGGGGTGTTGATACGCAGTATTTT
TRBV28	TRBJ2-7	-	TRBD2	CASSPQASGRTFEQYF	TGTGCCAGCAGTCCCCAAGCAAGCGGGAGAACGTTTGAGCAGTACTTC
TRBV6-1	TRBJ2-7	-	TRBD1	CASSEPGTGAYEQYF	TGTGCCAGCAGTGAACCCGGGACAGGGGCCTACGAGCAGTACTTC
TRBV11-2	TRBJ2-7	-	-	CASSPFPGLPYEQYF	TGTGCCAGCAGCCCTTTCCCAGGGCTCCCCTACGAGCAGTACTTC
TRBV28	TRBJ1-4	-	-	CASYRANEKLFF	TGTGCCAGCTACCGGGCTAATGAAAAACTGTTTTTT
TRBV28	TRBJ2-3	-	TRBD2	CASSLSGGSTDTQYF	TGTGCCAGCAGTTTAAGCGGGGGCAGCACAGATACGCAGTATTTT
TRBV5-1	TRBJ1-5	once	-	CASSLWGGQPQHF	TGCGCCAGCAGCTTGTGGGGGGGTCAGCCCCAGCATTTT